This entry features one T cell receptor (beta chain) sequence. This clone was recorded many times. The target of this receptor is not known. No clone much larger than this one lies a single base away; base qualities are absent. After removal of 1 base from V and 3 bases from J, the junction retains 5 bases not matched to a gene. From the germline V gene (reference sequence), CDR1 is SGHNT and CDR2 is YYREEE. The CDR3 runs 17 residues from the cysteine to the phenylalanine. Only the CDR3 region is kept as DNA, spanning 51 bases read in frame from base 1. CD8 naive samples were obtained by positive selection for CCR7 among CD45RO-negative cells, yielding a CD45RA+CCR7+ population from which TemRA cells were excluded. The donors were healthy, HIV-negative adults who had no recently reported acute infections or vaccinations. Only Caucasian adults living in Nashville, Tennessee, USA were represented among the donors. Blood was collected by leukapheresis, and PBMCs were isolated by Ficoll-Histopaque density gradient centrifugation and then cryopreserved in liquid nitrogen vapor phase. Analytical flow cytometry was used to check the purity and quantity of every magnetically sorted T cell population. Genomic DNA was isolated from every sorted fraction and measured by UV absorbance on a Nanodrop 2000c.

These data originate in a study of shared clonotypes between healthy human individuals (dated by TCRdb to 2018 to 2020). For context, the study as a whole: The cohort included three men and a couple of women between 18 and 49 years of age. For each donor, CD4 naive and CD4 memory were each given three plates, CD8 naive was given two plates, and CD8 memory was given one plate. To estimate repertoire size and how much clonotype sharing occurs between individuals, the study deeply sequenced the blood TCR repertoires of a handful of healthy adults. To increase sequencing depth and limit assay-specific biases, different laboratories used diverse techniques to prepare libraries and sequence TCR repertoires. Each donor's leukapheresis produced roughly between roughly 0.94 and 9.5 billion PBMCs. Broader findings and caveats from the paper: Rarefaction of sorted-subset datasets indicated incomplete sequencing despite the large sequencing depth. Only blood was sampled, and tissue TCR repertoires likely differ from those in blood. Compared with non-shared clonotypes, the clonotypes found in all four sorted-subset donors had higher generation probabilities. When several donors were compared, the shared fraction of clonotypes was 5% to 6.5% for naive CD4, approximately 3.5% for naive CD8, roughly 2.5% for memory CD4, and approximately 0.4% for memory CD8. The small number of donors limited the genetic and exposure-history diversity represented. Pairwise subsampling led to the expectation that sequencing depth would affect the degree of clonotype sharing among donors. Naive subsets generally had larger estimated clonotype richness than memory subsets did.

Using the deep immunoSEQ assay, TCR CDR3 regions were amplified from genomic DNA by multiplex PCR. For each cell subset, the extracted genomic DNA was distributed evenly across all wells of several immunoSEQ 96-well plates, and each plate served as one replicate. Each replicate PCR for sorted subsets received about 220 ng genomic DNA, equal to around 32,000 T cell genomes. Purified libraries were measured with a Qubit 3.0 fluorometer, size-checked on a Bioanalyzer 2100, and measured again with the KAPA Library Quantification kit. Every immunoSEQ 96-well plate was sequenced on a dedicated single-read 150-cycle Illumina NextSeq 550 flow cell. The authors processed their data as follows. Because the immunoSEQ output included only junctional sequences and no quality scores, the filtering could not be the same as the filtering used for full-length reads. To assign V/J genes and CDR3, sequences were annotated against IMGT germline references using PyIR, a Python wrapper for IgBLAST v1.9. Reads were filtered out if the reads had weak V/J assignments (E-value above 1e-6), no CDR3, stop codons, out-of-frame junctions, or ambiguous translated residues. V3J clonotypes were defined as sequences sharing an identical inferred V gene, J gene, and CDR3 amino acid sequence. Percentage overlap between repertoires was calculated by dividing the number of shared unique clonotypes by the size of the smaller repertoire. Three approaches were used to assess repertoire richness: RTK rarefaction, the Chao1 estimator, and Recon v2.1 estimates of unobserved clonotypes. Generation probabilities for all TCRbeta clonotypes obtained by the gDNA method from several donors were computed using OLGA. TCRdb limited this immuneACCESS table to in-frame rearrangements with V and J called. A share of clones is missing; checked studies link under half to unresolved V genes, and the rest is unexplained. The D gene and trimming were derived from the DNA, and the V and J assignments and clone size from that table. The sample table shows under 850,000 clones, and roughly 92% are seen once. Around 24% of the sample is held by the ten biggest clonotypes.

The sequencing sample was made of naive CD8+ T cells sorted from blood. The sample's cell subset or site, from its label and the paper: CD45RA+CCR7+. This TCR was sampled from a man younger than 40 in good health. The chain joins TRBV5-4 to TRBJ2-2, with 11 bases matching TRBD2. The CDR3 has the sequence CASSLLSGRADTGELFF. The nucleotide sequence is given as TGTGCCAGCAGCTTGCTTAGCGGGAGGGCCGACACCGGGGAGCTGTTTTTT.